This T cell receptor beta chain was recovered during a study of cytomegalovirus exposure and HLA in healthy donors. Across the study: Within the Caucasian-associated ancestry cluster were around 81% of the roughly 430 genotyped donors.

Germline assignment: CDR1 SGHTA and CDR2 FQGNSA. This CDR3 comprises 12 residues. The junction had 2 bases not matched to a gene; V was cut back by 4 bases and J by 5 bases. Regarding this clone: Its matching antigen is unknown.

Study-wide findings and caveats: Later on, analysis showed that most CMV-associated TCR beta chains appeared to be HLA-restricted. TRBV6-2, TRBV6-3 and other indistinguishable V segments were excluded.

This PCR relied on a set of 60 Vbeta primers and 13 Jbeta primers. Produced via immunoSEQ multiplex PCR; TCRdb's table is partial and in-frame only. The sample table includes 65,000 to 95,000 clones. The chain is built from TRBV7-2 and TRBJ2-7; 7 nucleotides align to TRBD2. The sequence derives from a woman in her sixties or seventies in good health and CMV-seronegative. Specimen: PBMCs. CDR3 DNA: TGTGCCAGCAGCTGGGGAGGGGACGAGCAGTACTTC. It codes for CASSWGGDEQYF.